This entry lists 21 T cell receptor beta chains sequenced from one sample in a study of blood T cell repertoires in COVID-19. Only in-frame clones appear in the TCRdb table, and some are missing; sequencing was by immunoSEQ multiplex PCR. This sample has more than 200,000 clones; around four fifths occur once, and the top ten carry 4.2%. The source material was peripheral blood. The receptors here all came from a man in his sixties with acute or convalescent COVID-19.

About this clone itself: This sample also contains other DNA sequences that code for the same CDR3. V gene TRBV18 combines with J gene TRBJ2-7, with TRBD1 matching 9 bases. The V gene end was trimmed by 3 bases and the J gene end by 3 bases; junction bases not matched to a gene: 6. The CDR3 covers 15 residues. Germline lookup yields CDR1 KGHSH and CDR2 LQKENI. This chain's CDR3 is CASSPETGGRYEQYF. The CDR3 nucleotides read TGTGCCAGCTCACCCGAAACAGGGGGCCGCTACGAGCAGTACTTC.

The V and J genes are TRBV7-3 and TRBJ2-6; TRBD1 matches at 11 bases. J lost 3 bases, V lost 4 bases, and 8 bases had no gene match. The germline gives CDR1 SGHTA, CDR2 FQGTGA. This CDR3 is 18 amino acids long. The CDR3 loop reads CASSSLGTGGFGANVLTF. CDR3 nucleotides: TGTGCCAGCAGCTCTTTAGGGACAGGGGGTTTTGGGGCCAACGTCCTGACTTTC.

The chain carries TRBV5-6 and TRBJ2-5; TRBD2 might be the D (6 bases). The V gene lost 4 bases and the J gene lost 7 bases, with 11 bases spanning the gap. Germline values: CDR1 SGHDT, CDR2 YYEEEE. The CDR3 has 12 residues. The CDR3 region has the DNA TGTGCCAGCAGCCCCCCCGGGGGGACCCAGTACTTC. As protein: CASSPPGGTQYF.

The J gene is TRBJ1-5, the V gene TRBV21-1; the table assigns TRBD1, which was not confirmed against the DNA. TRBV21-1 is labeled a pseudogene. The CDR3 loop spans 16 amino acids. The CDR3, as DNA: TGTGCCAGCAGCTACCGGGACAGCTATAGCAATCAGCCCCAGCATTTT. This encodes CASSYRDSYSNQPQHF.

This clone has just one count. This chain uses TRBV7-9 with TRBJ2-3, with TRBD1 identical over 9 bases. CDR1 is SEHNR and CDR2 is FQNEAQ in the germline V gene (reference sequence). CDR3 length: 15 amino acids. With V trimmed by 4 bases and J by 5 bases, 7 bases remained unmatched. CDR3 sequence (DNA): TGTGCCAGCAGCTCGATGACAGGGGGAGGAGATACGCAGTATTTT. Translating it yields CASSSMTGGGDTQYF.

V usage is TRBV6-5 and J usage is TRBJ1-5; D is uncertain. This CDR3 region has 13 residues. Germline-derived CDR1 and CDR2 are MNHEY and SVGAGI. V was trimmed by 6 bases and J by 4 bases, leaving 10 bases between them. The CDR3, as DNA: TGTGCCAGCAGCACAGATCTAAATCAGCCCCAGCATTTT. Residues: CASSTDLNQPQHF.

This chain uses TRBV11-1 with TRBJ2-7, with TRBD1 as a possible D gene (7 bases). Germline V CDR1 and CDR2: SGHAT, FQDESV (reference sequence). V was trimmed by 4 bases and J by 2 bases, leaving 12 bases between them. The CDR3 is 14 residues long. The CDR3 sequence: CASSWGRGAYEQYF. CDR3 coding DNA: TGTGCCAGCAGCTGGGGCAGGGGGGCCTACGAGCAGTACTTC.

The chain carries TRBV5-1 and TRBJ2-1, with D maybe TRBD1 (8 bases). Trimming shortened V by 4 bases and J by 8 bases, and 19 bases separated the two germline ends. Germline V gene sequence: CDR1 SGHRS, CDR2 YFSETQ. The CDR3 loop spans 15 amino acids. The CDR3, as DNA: TGCGCCAGCAGCCCCGGACAGGGAGGGGGCCATGAGCAGTTCTTC. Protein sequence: CASSPGQGGGHEQFF.

This CDR3 is CASSFYRGNEQFF. The DNA of the CDR3 is TGTGCCAGCAGCTTCTACAGGGGCAATGAGCAGTTCTTC. V and J are TRBV7-9 and TRBJ2-1; 7 nucleotides match TRBD1. The CDR3 is 13 residues long. Germline V CDR1 and CDR2: SEHNR, FQNEAQ (reference sequence). The junction had 2 bases not matched to a gene; V was cut back by 3 bases and J by 6 bases.

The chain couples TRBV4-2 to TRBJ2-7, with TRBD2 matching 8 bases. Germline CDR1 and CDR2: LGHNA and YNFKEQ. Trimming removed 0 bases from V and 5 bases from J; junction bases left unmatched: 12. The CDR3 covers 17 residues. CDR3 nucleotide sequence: TGTGCCAGCAGCCAAGATCCCCTGAGCGGGGGTATCAACGAGCAGTACTTC. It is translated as CASSQDPLSGGINEQYF.

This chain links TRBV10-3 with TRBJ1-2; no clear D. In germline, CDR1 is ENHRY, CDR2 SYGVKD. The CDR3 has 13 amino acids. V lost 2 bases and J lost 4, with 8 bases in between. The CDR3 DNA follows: TGTGCCATCAGTGAGAATACGGTCTATGGCTACACCTTC. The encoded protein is CAISENTVYGYTF.

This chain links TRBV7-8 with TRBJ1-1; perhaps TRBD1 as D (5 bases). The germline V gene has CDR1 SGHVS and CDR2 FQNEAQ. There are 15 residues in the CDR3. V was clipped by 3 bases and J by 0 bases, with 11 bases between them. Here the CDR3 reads CASSFGGVVNTEAFF. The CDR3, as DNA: TGTGCCAGCAGCTTTGGGGGGGTGGTGAACACTGAAGCTTTCTTT.

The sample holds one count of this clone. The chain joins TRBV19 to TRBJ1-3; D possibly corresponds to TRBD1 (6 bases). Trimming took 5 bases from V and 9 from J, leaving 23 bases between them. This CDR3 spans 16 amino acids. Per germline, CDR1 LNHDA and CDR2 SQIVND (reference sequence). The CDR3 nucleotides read TGTGCCAGTAGTGACAGACAGGCCAGACTGGAACCCACCATATATTTT. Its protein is CASSDRQARLEPTIYF.

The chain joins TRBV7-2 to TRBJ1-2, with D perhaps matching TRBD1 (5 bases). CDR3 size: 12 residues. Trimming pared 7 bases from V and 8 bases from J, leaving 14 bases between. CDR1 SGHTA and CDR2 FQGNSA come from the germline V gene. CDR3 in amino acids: CASTYDSPGYTF. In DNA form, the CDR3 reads TGTGCCAGCACCTACGACAGTCCCGGCTACACCTTC.

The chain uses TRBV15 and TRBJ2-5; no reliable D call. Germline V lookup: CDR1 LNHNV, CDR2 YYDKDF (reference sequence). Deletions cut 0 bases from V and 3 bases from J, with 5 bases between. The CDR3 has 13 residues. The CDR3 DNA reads TGTGCCACCAGCAGAGACAGAAAAGAGACCCAGTACTTC. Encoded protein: CATSRDRKETQYF.

The CDR3 reads CASSQDEWGLAGLFF. CDR3 in DNA: TGTGCCAGCAGCCAAGATGAATGGGGACTAGCGGGTCTGTTCTTC. The chain employs TRBV4-2 and TRBJ2-1, with TRBD2 matching over 12 bases. The length of the CDR3 is 15 residues. V shed 0 bases, J shed 15 bases, and the junction held 9 bases outside the gene matches. The germline V gene has CDR1 LGHNA and CDR2 YNFKEQ.

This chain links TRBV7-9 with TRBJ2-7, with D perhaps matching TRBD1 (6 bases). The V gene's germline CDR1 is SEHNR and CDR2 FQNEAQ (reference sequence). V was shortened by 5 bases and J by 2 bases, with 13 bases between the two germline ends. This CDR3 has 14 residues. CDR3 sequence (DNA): TGTGCCAGCAGCCCCTATGGGACACCCTACGAGCAGTACTTC. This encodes CASSPYGTPYEQYF.

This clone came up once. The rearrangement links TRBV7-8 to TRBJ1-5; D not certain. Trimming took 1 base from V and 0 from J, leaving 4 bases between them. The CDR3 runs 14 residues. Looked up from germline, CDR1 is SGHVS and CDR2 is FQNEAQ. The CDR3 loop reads CASSLDSSNQPQHF. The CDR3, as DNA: TGTGCCAGCAGCTTAGACAGTAGCAATCAGCCCCAGCATTTT. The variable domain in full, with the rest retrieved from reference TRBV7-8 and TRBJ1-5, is GAGVSQSPRYKVAKRGQDVALRCDPISGHVSLFWYQQALGQGPEFLTYFQNEAQLDKSGLPSDRFFAERPEGSVSTLKIQRTQQEDSAVYLCASSLDSSNQPQHFGDGTRLSIL.

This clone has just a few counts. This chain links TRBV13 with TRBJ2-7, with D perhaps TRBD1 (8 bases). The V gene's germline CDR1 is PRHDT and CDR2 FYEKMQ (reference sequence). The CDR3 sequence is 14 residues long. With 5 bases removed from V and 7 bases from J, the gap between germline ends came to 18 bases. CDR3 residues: CASSLGQGGKEQYF. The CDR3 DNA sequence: TGTGCCAGCAGCCTCGGACAGGGAGGGAAAGAGCAGTACTTC.

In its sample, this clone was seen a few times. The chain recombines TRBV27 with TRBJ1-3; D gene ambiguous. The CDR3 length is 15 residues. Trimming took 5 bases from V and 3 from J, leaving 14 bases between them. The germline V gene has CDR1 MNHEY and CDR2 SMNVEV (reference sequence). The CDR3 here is CASSPRERVGNTIYF. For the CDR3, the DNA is TGTGCCAGCAGTCCTCGGGAGAGGGTTGGAAACACCATATATTTT.

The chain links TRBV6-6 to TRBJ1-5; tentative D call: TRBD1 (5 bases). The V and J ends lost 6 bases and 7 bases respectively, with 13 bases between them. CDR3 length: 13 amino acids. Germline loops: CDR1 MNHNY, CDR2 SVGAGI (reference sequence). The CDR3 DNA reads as TGTGCCAGCAGCTCGGGGGGTGGGCAGCCCCAGCATTTT. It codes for CASSSGGGQPQHF.